This T cell receptor beta chain is drawn from a study of T-cell reconstitution after alpha-beta-depleted transplantation in children. During its preparation, the TCRbeta library received unique molecular identifiers. Each CDR3 protein is one row after TCRdb ran MiXCR on the PCR reads. Among a few hundred thousand distinct CDR3 sequences listed, roughly 15% were seen once. This clonotype was detected a few times. This CDR3 is 15 amino acids long. Germline-derived CDR1 and CDR2 are SGHRS and YFSETQ. Trimming at V came to 4 bases and at J to 10 bases, leaving 9 bases not matched to a gene. V is TRBV5-1 and J is TRBJ2-1, with TRBD2 matching over 12 bases. The receptor was derived from a boy in the first two years of life who had a stem cell transplant for Wiskott-Aldrich syndrome, so the T cells may come from the graft donor. Here the sequenced sample was PBMCs, mostly from graft donor cells, taken 360 days after TCRalphabeta/CD19-depleted stem cell transplant. The CDR3 is CASSPRTSGVYEQFF. The CDR3 nucleotides are TGCGCCAGCAGCCCCCGGACTAGCGGGGTCTACGAGCAGTTCTTC.